This entry lists 9 T cell receptor beta chains sequenced from one sample in a study of neurological immune-mediated disorders (dated by TCRdb to 2018 to 2020). Library prep was done by 5' RACE. The sample was run on an Illumina HiSeq 2500. The public sequencing data were trimmed at Q25 with fastp and processed into clonotypes with MiXCR by TCRdb, which kept only in-frame beta chains. Every entry covers one CDR3 protein and lists the most common genes and DNA from its rows. The sample has 85,000 to 90,000 distinct CDR3 sequences on record, 3.5% of them singletons. Clones ranked in the top ten supply about 2.9% of the sample. Sequences were obtained from PBMCs. The receptors derive from a woman between 50 and 59 years old with multiple sclerosis.

This clonotype was counted at least ten times. This sequence joins TRBV9 and TRBJ2-5; 10 positions agree with TRBD2. Germline CDR1 is SGDLS and CDR2 is YYNGEE. The V gene end was trimmed by 0 bases and the J gene end by 0 bases; junction bases not matched to a gene: 17. CDR3 size: 21 residues. CDR3 bases: TGTGCCAGCAGCGTAGGAACCCTCGGGGCTAGCGGGGGATCGTACCAAGAGACCCAGTACTTC. Translating gives CASSVGTLGASGGSYQETQYF.

In this sample, this clonotype turned up many times. The chain has TRBV6-6 and TRBJ2-1; D may be TRBD1 (6 bases). The CDR3 spans 15 residues. The V end lost 5 bases, the J end lost 0 bases, and 11 bases lay between the germline ends. Germline V gene lookup returns CDR1 MNHNY and CDR2 SVGAGI (reference sequence). This CDR3 is CASSPQGSSYNEQFF. CDR3 DNA sequence: TGTGCCAGCAGTCCTCAGGGGAGCTCCTACAATGAGCAGTTCTTC.

This clonotype was counted between two and nine times. V and J are TRBV7-2 and TRBJ2-5; the match to TRBD2 covers 15 bases. Germline V lookup: CDR1 SGHTA, CDR2 FQGNSA. This CDR3 is built from 16 residues. V was clipped by 5 bases and J by 2 bases; unmatched bases: 3. The CDR3 sequence is CASSRGLAGGQETQYF. CDR3 DNA: TGTGCCAGCAGCCGGGGACTAGCGGGGGGTCAAGAGACCCAGTACTTC.

This clonotype was picked up many times. The rearrangement joins TRBV7-2 to TRBJ2-5; D may be TRBD2 (6 bases). CDR1 and CDR2 (germline): SGHTA, FQGNSA. The CDR3 extends over 15 amino acids. Trimming removed 1 base from V and 1 base from J, with 10 bases in between. In DNA, the CDR3 is TGTGCCAGCAGCTTAGGAGGCGGGATCCAAGAGACCCAGTACTTC. Its translation is CASSLGGGIQETQYF.

Concerning this clonotype itself: A much larger clonotype is one base distant, so this may be a read error. The chain links TRBV20-1 to TRBJ1-4, with 9 bases lining up with TRBD1. This CDR3 is 14 amino acids long. V shed 5 bases, J shed 7 bases, and the junction held 8 bases outside the gene matches. CDR1 and CDR2 (germline): DFQATT, SNEGSKA (reference sequence). The CDR3 DNA follows: TGCAGTGCTCCGTCACAGGGGGCAAGTGAAAAACTGTTTTTT. This translates into CSAPSQGASEKLFF.

Many counts were recorded for this clonotype. The chain is built from TRBV7-8 and TRBJ2-5, with D hard to call. From germline, CDR1 is SGHVS and CDR2 FQNEAQ. The CDR3 is 13 residues long. V lost 8 bases and J 2 bases, leaving 12 bases between the germline ends. CDR3 bases: TGTGCCAGCGTCCGGGCCGCACAAGAGACCCAGTACTTC. Translation gives CASVRAAQETQYF.

This clonotype was found many times. The J gene is TRBJ2-3, the V gene TRBV25-1; the D call may be TRBD1 or TRBD2 (6 bases each). The CDR3 loop spans 16 amino acids. Germline V lookup: CDR1 MGHDK, CDR2 SYGVNS. V was pared by 2 bases and J by 2 bases, with 14 bases between. The CDR3 reads CASSENQGRDTDTQYF. In nucleotides, the CDR3 is TGTGCCAGCAGTGAAAATCAGGGGCGGGACACAGATACGCAGTATTTT.

There are many counts of this clonotype. The gene calls are TRBV5-1 and TRBJ1-4, with TRBD1 identical over 7 bases. The CDR3 sequence is 15 residues long. After removal of 4 bases from V and 6 bases from J, the junction contained 9 bases not matched to a gene. CDR1 and CDR2 (germline): SGHRS, YFSETQ. CDR3 bases: TGCGCCAGCAGCCCCGGGACAGAACTACATGAAAAACTGTTTTTT. Its protein is CASSPGTELHEKLFF.

In this sample, this clonotype turned up many times. The chain employs TRBV4-3 and TRBJ2-3; D is perhaps TRBD2 (6 bases). CDR1 is LGHNA and CDR2 is YSLEER in the germline V gene. The CDR3 is 15 amino acids. V was pared by 4 bases and J by 1 base, with 12 bases between. CDR3 in DNA: TGCGCCAGCAGCCCACTAGGAGGGGGCACAGATACGCAGTATTTT. Its translation is CASSPLGGGTDTQYF.